A selection of T cell receptor beta chains follows, all from one sample in a study of T-cell memory formation after mild COVID-19. TCRdb analysed the 5' RACE reads with MiXCR anew, one entry per CDR3 protein. The data show a few hundred thousand distinct CDR3 sequences, about 17% seen once. The material sequenced was PBMCs or a T cell subset sorted from them (not recorded which). The receptors originated from a man between 18 and 29 years old who had mild COVID-19 (a few samples of this study predate the infection). Cell type and time point are not known. CDR3s include the opening cysteine and the closing phenylalanine or tryptophan. A D gene is named only where the DNA matches it firmly. For some rows the clone size is stated as once, few or many, or as a class when expanded; others skip it.

D gene	clone size	CDR3 length	V gene	J gene	CDR3 protein	CDR3 DNA
NA	few	12	TRBV28	TRBJ2-1	CASRGGLNEQFF	TGTGCCAGCAGGGGGGGGCTCAATGAGCAGTTCTTC
NA	NA	15	TRBV12-3/TRBV12-4	TRBJ2-5	CASRIAAGFQETQYF	TGTGCCAGCAGAATAGCGGCAGGCTTTCAAGAGACCCAGTACTTC
NA	few	14	TRBV7-2	TRBJ2-2	CASSLVASTGELFF	TGTGCCAGCAGCTTAGTGGCCAGCACCGGGGAGCTGTTTTTT
TRBD2	NA	12	TRBV2	TRBJ2-5	CASLAGGWTQYF	TGTGCCAGCCTAGCGGGGGGCTGGACCCAGTACTTC
NA	many	14	TRBV12-3/TRBV12-4	TRBJ1-3	CASNDRSIGNTIYF	TGTGCCAGCAATGACAGGTCTATTGGAAACACCATATATTTT
NA	NA	15	TRBV5-1	TRBJ1-5	CASSLDRYSNQPQHF	TGCGCCAGCAGCTTGGACAGATATAGCAATCAGCCCCAGCATTTT
NA	NA	14	TRBV12-3/TRBV12-4	TRBJ2-2	CASSPLRNTGELFF	TGTGCCAGCAGTCCGCTTCGAAACACCGGGGAGCTGTTTTTT
TRBD1	many	14	TRBV15	TRBJ2-2	CATRGRGHTGELFF	TGTGCCACCCGTGGCAGGGGGCACACCGGGGAGCTGTTTTTT
NA	many	15	TRBV15	TRBJ2-7	CATSTGGEGLSEQYF	TGTGCCACCAGCACGGGCGGGGAAGGGCTAAGCGAGCAGTACTTC
NA	few	16	TRBV20-1	TRBJ2-1	CSARTLSSADYNEQFF	TGCAGTGCTAGAACCCTCTCTAGCGCTGACTACAATGAGCAGTTCTTC
TRBD1	NA	14	TRBV20-1	TRBJ1-1	CSAPPDRGNTEAFF	TGCAGTGCCCCCCCGGACAGGGGGAACACTGAAGCTTTCTTT
NA	NA	15	TRBV5-1	TRBJ2-1	CASSLGGAANNEQFF	TGCGCCAGCAGCTTGGGAGGGGCGGCTAACAATGAGCAGTTCTTC
TRBD2	NA	16	TRBV3-1	TRBJ2-1	CASSQGRGGPSGEQFF	TGTGCCAGCAGTCAGGGGCGGGGGGGCCCGTCTGGTGAGCAGTTCTTC
NA	NA	14	TRBV7-2	TRBJ2-5	CASSPALGGETQYF	TGTGCCAGCAGCCCGGCCCTGGGGGGAGAGACCCAGTACTTC
NA	NA	17	TRBV15	TRBJ2-2	CATSRNRDTAGTGELFF	TGTGCCACCAGCAGAAATAGGGACACGGCGGGCACCGGGGAGCTGTTTTTT
NA	NA	13	TRBV6-5	TRBJ2-7	CASSTMAGFEQYF	TGTGCCAGCAGCACCATGGCGGGGTTTGAGCAGTACTTC
NA	once	13	TRBV20-1	TRBJ1-4	CSAIGATNEKLFF	TGCAGTGCTATCGGGGCGACTAATGAAAAACTGTTTTTT
NA	NA	14	TRBV5-1	TRBJ1-3	CASSLAGNGNTIYF	TGCGCCAGCAGCTTGGCGGGGAATGGAAACACCATATATTTT
NA	few	14	TRBV28	TRBJ2-1	CASSLSWPNNEQFF	TGTGCCAGCAGTTTGTCGTGGCCAAACAATGAGCAGTTCTTC
NA	few	16	TRBV4-2	TRBJ2-2	CASSQGIGGGIGELFF	TGTGCCAGCAGCCAAGGTATCGGGGGCGGCATCGGGGAGCTGTTTTTT
NA	many	12	TRBV5-1	TRBJ2-3	CASSRGADTQYF	TGCGCCAGCAGCCGCGGAGCAGATACGCAGTATTTT
NA	NA	14	TRBV20-1	TRBJ2-5	CSASLHQNQETQYF	TGCAGTGCTAGTCTCCACCAGAATCAAGAGACCCAGTACTTC
NA	few	15	TRBV6-2/TRBV6-3	TRBJ1-5	CASSYPTGGNQPQHF	TGTGCCAGCAGTTACCCGACTGGGGGCAATCAGCCCCAGCATTTT
NA	few	13	TRBV7-3	TRBJ1-1	CASSLNQGYKAFF	TGTGCCAGCAGCTTAAACCAAGGGTACAAAGCTTTCTTT
TRBD2	few	15	TRBV11-2	TRBJ2-3	CASSYSGGAQDTQYF	TGTGCCAGCAGCTATAGCGGGGGGGCCCAAGATACGCAGTATTTT
NA	few	13	TRBV10-3	TRBJ2-7	CAISESARGEQYF	TGTGCCATCAGTGAGAGTGCGAGGGGGGAGCAGTACTTC
NA	few	14	TRBV5-5	TRBJ2-4	CASSLGKGKNIQYF	TGTGCCAGCAGCTTGGGGAAGGGCAAAAACATTCAGTACTTC
NA	NA	13	TRBV12-3/TRBV12-4	TRBJ1-2	CASSLGGADGYTF	TGTGCCAGCAGTTTGGGGGGGGCGGACGGCTACACCTTC
NA	NA	15	TRBV6-1	TRBJ1-6	CASKAAALIYSPLHF	TGTGCCAGCAAAGCGGCAGCCCTTATCTATTCACCCCTCCACTTT
TRBD2	NA	17	TRBV7-9	TRBJ2-3	CASSRYYGGDGTDTQYF	TGTGCCAGCAGTAGATACTACGGGGGGGACGGCACAGATACGCAGTATTTT
NA	NA	14	TRBV7-9	TRBJ1-1	CASTSEDWNTEAFF	TGTGCCAGCACCTCTGAGGACTGGAACACTGAAGCTTTCTTT
TRBD2	few	13	TRBV29-1	TRBJ2-7	CSVVLAGFYEQYF	TGCAGCGTTGTATTAGCGGGGTTCTACGAGCAGTACTTC
NA	few	14	TRBV10-3	TRBJ2-1	CAISQLSSYNEQFF	TGTGCCATCAGTCAGCTCAGCTCCTACAATGAGCAGTTCTTC
NA	NA	13	TRBV30	TRBJ2-7	CAWSVLDRGEQYF	TGTGCCTGGAGTGTATTAGATCGGGGCGAGCAGTACTTC
NA	few	14	TRBV3-1	TRBJ1-6	CASSYLSGDSPLHF	TGTGCCAGCAGCTACCTGAGCGGGGATTCACCCCTCCACTTT
TRBD2	many	17	TRBV4-1	TRBJ2-3	CASSQEWTSGATDTQYF	TGCGCCAGCAGCCAGGAATGGACTAGCGGAGCCACAGATACGCAGTATTTT
TRBD2	NA	15	TRBV20-1	TRBJ2-3	CSARTSGVLRVTQYF	TGCAGTGCGCGGACTAGCGGGGTTCTCCGGGTTACGCAGTATTTT
NA	NA	15	TRBV20-1	TRBJ1-2	CSARDHYRPSGGYTF	TGCAGTGCTAGAGATCACTACCGGCCTAGCGGTGGCTACACCTTC
NA	NA	13	TRBV3-1	TRBJ1-1	CASSTTEDTEAFF	TGTGCCAGCAGCACGACAGAGGACACTGAAGCTTTCTTT
NA	NA	16	TRBV4-3	TRBJ2-5	CASSQERGARHGTQYF	TGCGCCAGCAGCCAAGAACGGGGGGCCCGTCATGGGACCCAGTACTTC
TRBD1	NA	14	TRBV19	TRBJ2-5	CASRPRTGIETQYF	TGTGCCAGTAGACCCCGGACAGGAATAGAGACCCAGTACTTC
TRBD2	few	14	TRBV11-2	TRBJ2-1	CASSLGLAGSEQFF	TGTGCCAGCAGCCTCGGACTAGCGGGAAGCGAGCAGTTCTTC
NA	few	14	TRBV5-5	TRBJ2-3	CASSSRTGTDTQYF	TGTGCCAGCAGCTCCCGGACAGGCACAGATACGCAGTATTTT
NA	few	16	TRBV7-6	TRBJ2-3	CASSLARTTSTDTQYF	TGTGCCAGCAGCTTAGCTCGGACTACTTCCACAGATACGCAGTATTTT
NA	NA	14	TRBV20-1	TRBJ1-4	CSASPGADNEKLFF	TGCAGTGCTAGTCCCGGGGCCGATAATGAAAAACTGTTTTTT
NA	few	13	TRBV7-2	TRBJ2-2	CASNRANTGELFF	TGTGCCAGCAATCGGGCGAACACCGGGGAGCTGTTTTTT
TRBD2	NA	15	TRBV7-2	TRBJ2-1	CASSIGSGGPNEQFF	TGTGCCAGCAGCATTGGAAGCGGGGGGCCTAATGAGCAGTTCTTC
NA	many	17	TRBV4-3	TRBJ2-2	CASSQGIPGESWGELFF	TGCGCCAGCAGCCAAGGAATACCAGGGGAATCGTGGGGGGAGCTGTTTTTT
NA	NA	14	TRBV7-9	TRBJ1-2	CASTPSGLGYGYTF	TGTGCCAGCACACCCTCGGGGCTTGGCTATGGCTACACCTTC
TRBD2	many	18	TRBV7-2	TRBJ2-5	CASSYDTVGTTLAGTQYF	TGTGCCAGCAGCTATGACACGGTTGGGACTACCCTTGCTGGCACCCAGTACTTC
NA	NA	12	TRBV7-9	TRBJ2-7	CASSPGSSEQYF	TGTGCCAGCAGCCCGGGTAGCAGTGAGCAGTACTTC
NA	NA	13	TRBV29-1	TRBJ1-5	CSVGGSLNQPQHF	TGCAGCGTTGGGGGCAGCCTGAATCAGCCCCAGCATTTT
NA	NA	13	TRBV3-1	TRBJ2-1	CASSRYSPNEQFF	TGTGCCAGCAGCCGTTATAGCCCGAATGAGCAGTTCTTC
NA	few	13	TRBV7-2	TRBJ2-3	CASSWRATDTQYF	TGTGCCAGCAGCTGGCGGGCCACAGATACGCAGTATTTT